This T cell receptor (beta chain) was retrieved from a study of T cells in Graves' hyperthyroidism and ophthalmopathy. Using RNA transcripts as the source, TCR beta CDR3 regions were amplified. HTBI primers were the set used in a first-round RT-PCR of the TCR CDR3. One entry per CDR3 protein, called by TCRdb with MiXCR from the multiplex PCR reads. This table has a few hundred thousand distinct CDR3 sequences, about a sixth appearing once. The CDR3 consists of 18 residues. V gave up 0 bases and J gave up 5 bases, with 22 bases separating them. Germline assignment: CDR1 GTSNPN and CDR2 SVGIG (reference sequence). Overall study findings and caveats: Before onset, by a median of around six months, the model predicted ophthalmopathy. Ophthalmopathy stood apart from stable hyperthyroidism in a 13 V-J model.

Of note for this clonotype: The antigen remains unidentified.

Exclusions: uncontrolled infection, other autoimmune disease, pregnancy, lactation. This chain links TRBV30 with TRBJ2-2; the D call may be TRBD1 or TRBD2 (6 bases each). The sequenced material came from blood. This sequence originates from a woman in her thirties or forties with Graves' ophthalmopathy. The CDR3 DNA is TGTGCCTGGAGTGTACGGCGGGTGGGCCGGGGGCGGACCGGGGAGCTGTTTTTT. As protein: CAWSVRRVGRGRTGELFF.